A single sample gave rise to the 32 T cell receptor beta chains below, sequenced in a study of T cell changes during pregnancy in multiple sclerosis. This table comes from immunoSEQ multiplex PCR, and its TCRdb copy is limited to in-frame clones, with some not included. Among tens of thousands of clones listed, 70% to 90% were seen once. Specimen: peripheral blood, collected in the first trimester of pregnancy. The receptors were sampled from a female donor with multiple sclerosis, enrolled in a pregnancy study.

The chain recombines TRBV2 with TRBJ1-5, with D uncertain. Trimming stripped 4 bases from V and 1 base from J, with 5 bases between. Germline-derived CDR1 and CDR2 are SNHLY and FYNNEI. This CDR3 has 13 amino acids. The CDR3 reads CASSVQSNQPQHF. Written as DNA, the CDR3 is TGTGCCAGCAGTGTCCAGAGCAATCAGCCCCAGCATTTT.

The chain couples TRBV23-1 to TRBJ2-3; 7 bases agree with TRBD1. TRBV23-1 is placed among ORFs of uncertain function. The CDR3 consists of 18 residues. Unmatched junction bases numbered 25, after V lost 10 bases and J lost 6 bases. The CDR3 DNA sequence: TGCGCCATAAAGCTCTGTCGGACAGGCGAGGCGTTTGGGGATACGCAGTATTTT. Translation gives CAIKLCRTGEAFGDTQYF.

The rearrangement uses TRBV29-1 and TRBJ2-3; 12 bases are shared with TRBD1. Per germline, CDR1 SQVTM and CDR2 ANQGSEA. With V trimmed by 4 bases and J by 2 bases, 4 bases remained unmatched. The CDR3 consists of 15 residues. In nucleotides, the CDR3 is TGCAGCGTTGTGGGACAGGGGGCCCACACAGATACGCAGTATTTT. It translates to CSVVGQGAHTDTQYF.

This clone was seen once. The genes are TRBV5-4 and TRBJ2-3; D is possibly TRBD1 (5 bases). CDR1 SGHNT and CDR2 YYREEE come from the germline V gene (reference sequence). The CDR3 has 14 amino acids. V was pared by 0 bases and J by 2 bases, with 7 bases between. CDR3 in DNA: TGTGCCAGCAGCTTGGGACAGTACACAGATACGCAGTATTTT. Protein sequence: CASSLGQYTDTQYF. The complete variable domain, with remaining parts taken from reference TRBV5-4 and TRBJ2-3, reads ETGVTQSPTHLIKTRGQQVTLRCSSQSGHNTVSWYQQALGQGPQFIFQYYREEENGRGNFPPRFSGLQFPNYSSELNVNALELDDSALYLCASSLGQYTDTQYFGPGTRLTVL.

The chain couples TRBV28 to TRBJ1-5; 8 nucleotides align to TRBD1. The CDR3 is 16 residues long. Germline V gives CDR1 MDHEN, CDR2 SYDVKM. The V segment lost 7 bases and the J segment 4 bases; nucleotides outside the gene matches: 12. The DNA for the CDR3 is TGTGCCAGCACCTCCGATAGGACAGGGACGAATCAGCCCCAGCATTTT. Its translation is CASTSDRTGTNQPQHF.

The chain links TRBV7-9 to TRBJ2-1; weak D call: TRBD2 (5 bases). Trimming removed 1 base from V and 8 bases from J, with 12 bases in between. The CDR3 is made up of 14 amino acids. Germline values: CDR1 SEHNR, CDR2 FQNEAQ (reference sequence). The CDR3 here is CASSLGGSIDEQFF. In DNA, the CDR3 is TGTGCCAGCAGCTTAGGTGGGAGTATCGATGAGCAGTTCTTC. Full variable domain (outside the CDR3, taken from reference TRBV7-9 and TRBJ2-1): DTGVSQNPRHKITKRGQNVTFRCDPISEHNRLYWYRQTLGQGPEFLTYFQNEAQLEKSRLLSDRFSAERPKGSFSTLEIQRTEQGDSAMYLCASSLGGSIDEQFFGPGTRLTVL.

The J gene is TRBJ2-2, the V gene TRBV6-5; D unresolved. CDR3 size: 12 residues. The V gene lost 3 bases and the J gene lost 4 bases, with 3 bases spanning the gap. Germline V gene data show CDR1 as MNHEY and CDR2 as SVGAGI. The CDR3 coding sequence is TGTGCCAGCAGTTATATCACCGGGGAGCTGTTTTTT. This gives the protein CASSYITGELFF.

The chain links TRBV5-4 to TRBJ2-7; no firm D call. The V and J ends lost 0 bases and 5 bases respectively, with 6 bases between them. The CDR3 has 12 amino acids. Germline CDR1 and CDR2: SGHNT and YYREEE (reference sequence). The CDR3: CASSLDQNEQYF. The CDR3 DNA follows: TGTGCCAGCAGCTTGGATCAAAACGAGCAGTACTTC. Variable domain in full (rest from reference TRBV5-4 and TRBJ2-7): ETGVTQSPTHLIKTRGQQVTLRCSSQSGHNTVSWYQQALGQGPQFIFQYYREEENGRGNFPPRFSGLQFPNYSSELNVNALELDDSALYLCASSLDQNEQYFGPGTRLTVT.

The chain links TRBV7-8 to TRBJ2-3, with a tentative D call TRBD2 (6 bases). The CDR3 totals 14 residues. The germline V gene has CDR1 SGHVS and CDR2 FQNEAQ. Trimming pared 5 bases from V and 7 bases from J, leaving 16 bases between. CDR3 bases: TGTGCCAGCAGCCCGGGACTCCTCGTGAATACGCAGTATTTT. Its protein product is CASSPGLLVNTQYF. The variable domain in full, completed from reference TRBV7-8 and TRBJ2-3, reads GAGVSQSPRYKVAKRGQDVALRCDPISGHVSLFWYQQALGQGPEFLTYFQNEAQLDKSGLPSDRFFAERPEGSVSTLKIQRTQQEDSAVYLCASSPGLLVNTQYFGPGTRLTVL.

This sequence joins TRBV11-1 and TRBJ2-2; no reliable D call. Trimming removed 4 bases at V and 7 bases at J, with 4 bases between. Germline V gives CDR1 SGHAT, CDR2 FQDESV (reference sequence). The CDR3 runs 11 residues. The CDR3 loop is CASSSVGELFF. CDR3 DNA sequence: TGTGCCAGCAGCTCAGTCGGGGAGCTGTTTTTT.

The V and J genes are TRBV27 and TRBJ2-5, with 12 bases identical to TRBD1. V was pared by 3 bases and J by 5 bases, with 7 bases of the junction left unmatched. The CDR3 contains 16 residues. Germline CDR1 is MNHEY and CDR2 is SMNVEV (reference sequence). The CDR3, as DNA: TGTGCCAGCAGTTTGGGGACAGGGGGCCTTCGGGAGACCCAGTACTTC. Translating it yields CASSLGTGGLRETQYF.

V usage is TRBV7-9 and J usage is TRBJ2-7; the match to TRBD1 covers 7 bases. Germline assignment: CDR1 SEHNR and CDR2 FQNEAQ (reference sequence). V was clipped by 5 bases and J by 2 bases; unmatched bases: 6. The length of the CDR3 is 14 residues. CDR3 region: CASSRQGLTYEQYF. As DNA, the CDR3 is TGTGCCAGCAGCAGACAGGGCCTCACCTACGAGCAGTACTTC. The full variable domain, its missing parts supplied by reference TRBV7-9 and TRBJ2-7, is DTGVSQNPRHKITKRGQNVTFRCDPISEHNRLYWYRQTLGQGPEFLTYFQNEAQLEKSRLLSDRFSAERPKGSFSTLEIQRTEQGDSAMYLCASSRQGLTYEQYFGPGTRLTVT.

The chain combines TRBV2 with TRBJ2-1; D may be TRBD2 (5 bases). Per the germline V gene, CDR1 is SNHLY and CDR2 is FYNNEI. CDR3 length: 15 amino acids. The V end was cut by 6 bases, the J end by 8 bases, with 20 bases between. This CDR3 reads CASSALVTSLDEQFF. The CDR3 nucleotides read TGTGCCAGCAGCGCACTAGTAACAAGTCTCGATGAGCAGTTCTTC.

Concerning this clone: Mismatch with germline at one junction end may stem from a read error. The CDR3 reads CASSRTGLEKIQYF. The CDR3, as DNA: TGCGCCAGCAGCCGGACAGGTCTAGAAAAGATTCAGTACTTC. The chain uses TRBV5-1 and TRBJ2-4; 7 bases match TRBD1. The CDR3 has 14 amino acids. Germline lookup yields CDR1 SGHRS and CDR2 YFSETQ.

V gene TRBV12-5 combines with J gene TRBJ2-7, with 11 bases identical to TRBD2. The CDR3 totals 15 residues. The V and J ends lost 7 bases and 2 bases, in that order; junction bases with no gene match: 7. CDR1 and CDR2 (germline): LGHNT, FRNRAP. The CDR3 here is CASATTSGGPYEQYF. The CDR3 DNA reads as TGTGCTAGTGCCACCACTAGCGGGGGACCCTACGAGCAGTACTTC.

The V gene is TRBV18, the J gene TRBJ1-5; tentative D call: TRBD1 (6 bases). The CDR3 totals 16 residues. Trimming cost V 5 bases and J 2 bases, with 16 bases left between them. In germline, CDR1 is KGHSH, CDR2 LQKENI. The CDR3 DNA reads TGTGCCAGCTCAGGATCAGGGGATAGGCGCAATCAGCCCCAGCATTTT. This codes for CASSGSGDRRNQPQHF.

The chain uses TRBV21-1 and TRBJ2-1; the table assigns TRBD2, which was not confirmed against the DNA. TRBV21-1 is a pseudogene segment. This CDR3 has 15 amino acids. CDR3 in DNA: TGTGCCAGCAGCAAACTACTAGCGGTGGAGAATGAGCAGTTCTTC. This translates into CASSKLLAVENEQFF.

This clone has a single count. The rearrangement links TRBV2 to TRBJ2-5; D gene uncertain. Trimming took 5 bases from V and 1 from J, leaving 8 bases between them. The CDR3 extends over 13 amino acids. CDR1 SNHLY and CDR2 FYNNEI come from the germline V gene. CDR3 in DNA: TGTGCCAGCAGTCCCTTGTCCCAAGAGACCCAGTACTTC. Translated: CASSPLSQETQYF.

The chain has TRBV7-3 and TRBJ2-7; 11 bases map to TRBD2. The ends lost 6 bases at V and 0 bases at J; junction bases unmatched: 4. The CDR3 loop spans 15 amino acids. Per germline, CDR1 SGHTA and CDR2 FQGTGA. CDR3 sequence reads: CASSYTSGSSYEQYF. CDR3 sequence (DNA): TGTGCCAGCAGTTATACTAGCGGGAGCTCCTACGAGCAGTACTTC.

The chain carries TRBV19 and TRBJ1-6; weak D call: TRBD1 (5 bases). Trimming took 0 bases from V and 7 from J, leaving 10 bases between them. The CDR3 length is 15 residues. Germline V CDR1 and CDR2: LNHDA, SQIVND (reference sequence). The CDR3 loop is CASSIDGHPNSPLHF. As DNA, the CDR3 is TGTGCCAGTAGTATAGACGGACACCCAAATTCACCCCTCCACTTT.

The DNA for the CDR3 is TGTGCCAGCAGAGCGAGCGGACCCAGCTACGAGCAGTACTTC. Its protein product is CASRASGPSYEQYF. This rearrangement joins TRBV5-6 to TRBJ2-7, with D possibly matching TRBD2 (5 bases). V lost 5 bases and J 3 bases, leaving 15 bases between the germline ends. The germline CDR1 and CDR2 sequences are SGHDT and YYEEEE. This CDR3 is 14 amino acids long.

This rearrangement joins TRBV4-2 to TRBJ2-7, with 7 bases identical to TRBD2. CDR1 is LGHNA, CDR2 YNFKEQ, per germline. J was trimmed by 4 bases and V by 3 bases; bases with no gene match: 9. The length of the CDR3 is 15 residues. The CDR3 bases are TGTGCCAGCAGCCAGGGTACTAGCGCACAGTACGAGCAGTACTTC. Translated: CASSQGTSAQYEQYF.

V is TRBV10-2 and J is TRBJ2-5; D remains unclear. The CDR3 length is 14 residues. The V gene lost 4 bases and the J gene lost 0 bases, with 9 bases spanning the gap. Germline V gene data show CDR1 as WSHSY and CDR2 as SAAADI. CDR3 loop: CASSGTEYQETQYF. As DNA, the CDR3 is TGCGCCAGCAGTGGAACGGAGTACCAAGAGACCCAGTACTTC.

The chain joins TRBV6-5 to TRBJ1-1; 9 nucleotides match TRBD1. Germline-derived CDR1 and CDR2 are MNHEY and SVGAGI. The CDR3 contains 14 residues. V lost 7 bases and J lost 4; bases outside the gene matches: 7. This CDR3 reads CASTQGQGSTEAFF. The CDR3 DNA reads TGTGCCAGCACTCAAGGACAGGGGAGCACTGAAGCTTTCTTT.

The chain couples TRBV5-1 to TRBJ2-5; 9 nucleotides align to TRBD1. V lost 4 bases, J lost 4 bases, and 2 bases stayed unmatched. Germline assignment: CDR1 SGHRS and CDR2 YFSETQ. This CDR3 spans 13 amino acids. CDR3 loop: CASSQGQGETQYF. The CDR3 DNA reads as TGCGCCAGCAGCCAGGGACAGGGAGAGACCCAGTACTTC.

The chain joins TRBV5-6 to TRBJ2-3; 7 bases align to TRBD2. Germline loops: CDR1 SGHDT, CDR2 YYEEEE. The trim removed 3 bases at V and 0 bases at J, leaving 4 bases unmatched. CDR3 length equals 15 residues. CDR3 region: CASSYLADSTDTQYF. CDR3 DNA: TGTGCCAGCAGCTACCTAGCGGATAGCACAGATACGCAGTATTTT.

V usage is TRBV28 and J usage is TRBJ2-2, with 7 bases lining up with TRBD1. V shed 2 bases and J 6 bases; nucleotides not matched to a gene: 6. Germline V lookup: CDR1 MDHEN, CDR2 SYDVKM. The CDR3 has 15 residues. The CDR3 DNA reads TGTGCCAGCAGTTTACCTGGACAGGTGGCCGGGGAGCTGTTTTTT. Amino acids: CASSLPGQVAGELFF.

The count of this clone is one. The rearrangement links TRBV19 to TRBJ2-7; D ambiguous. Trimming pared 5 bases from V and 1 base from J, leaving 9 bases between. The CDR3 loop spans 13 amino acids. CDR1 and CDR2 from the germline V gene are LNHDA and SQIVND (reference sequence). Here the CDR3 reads CASSPPASYEQYF. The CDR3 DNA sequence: TGTGCCAGTAGTCCCCCTGCGTCCTACGAGCAGTACTTC.

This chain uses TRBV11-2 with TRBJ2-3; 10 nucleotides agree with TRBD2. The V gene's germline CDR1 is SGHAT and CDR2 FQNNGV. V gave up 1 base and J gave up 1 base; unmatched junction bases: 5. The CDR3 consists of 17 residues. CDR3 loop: CASSLVLGLAGTDTQYF. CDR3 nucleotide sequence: TGTGCCAGCAGCTTAGTGCTCGGACTAGCGGGCACAGATACGCAGTATTTT.

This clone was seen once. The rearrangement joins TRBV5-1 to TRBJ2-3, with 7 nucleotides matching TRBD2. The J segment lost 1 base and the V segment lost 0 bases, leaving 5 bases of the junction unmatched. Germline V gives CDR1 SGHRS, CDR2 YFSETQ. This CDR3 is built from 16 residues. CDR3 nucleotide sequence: TGCGCCAGCAGCTTGGGGAGCGGGGAGCGCACAGATACGCAGTATTTT. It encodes CASSLGSGERTDTQYF.

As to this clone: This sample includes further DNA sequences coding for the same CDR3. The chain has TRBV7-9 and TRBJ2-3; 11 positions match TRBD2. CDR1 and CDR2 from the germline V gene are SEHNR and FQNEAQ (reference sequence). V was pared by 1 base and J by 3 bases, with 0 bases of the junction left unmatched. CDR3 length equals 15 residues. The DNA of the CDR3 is TGTGCCAGCAGCTTAGTAGCGGGAGGGACAGATACGCAGTATTTT. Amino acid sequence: CASSLVAGGTDTQYF. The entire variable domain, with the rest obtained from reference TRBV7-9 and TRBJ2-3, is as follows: DTGVSQNPRHKITKRGQNVTFRCDPISEHNRLYWYRQTLGQGPEFLTYFQNEAQLEKSRLLSDRFSAERPKGSFSTLEIQRTEQGDSAMYLCASSLVAGGTDTQYFGPGTRLTVL.

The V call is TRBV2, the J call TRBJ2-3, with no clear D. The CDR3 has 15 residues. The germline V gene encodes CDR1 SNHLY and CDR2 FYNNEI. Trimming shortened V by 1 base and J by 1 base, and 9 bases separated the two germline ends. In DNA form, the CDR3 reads TGTGCCAGCAGTGAAGTTGCTTTAGGCACAGATACGCAGTATTTT. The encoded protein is CASSEVALGTDTQYF.